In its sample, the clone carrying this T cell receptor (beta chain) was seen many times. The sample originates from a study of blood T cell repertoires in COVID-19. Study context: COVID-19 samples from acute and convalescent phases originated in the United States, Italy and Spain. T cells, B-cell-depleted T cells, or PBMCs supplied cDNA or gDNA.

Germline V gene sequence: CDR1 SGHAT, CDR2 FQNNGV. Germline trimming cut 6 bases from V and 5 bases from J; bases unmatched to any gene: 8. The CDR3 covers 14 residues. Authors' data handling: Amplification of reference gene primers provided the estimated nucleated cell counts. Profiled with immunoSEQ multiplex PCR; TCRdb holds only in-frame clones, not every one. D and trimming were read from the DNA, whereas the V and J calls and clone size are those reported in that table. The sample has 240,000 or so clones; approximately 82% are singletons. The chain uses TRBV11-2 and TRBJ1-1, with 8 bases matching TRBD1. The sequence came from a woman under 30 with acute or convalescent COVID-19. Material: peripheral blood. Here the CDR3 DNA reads TGTGCCAGCAGGCTCGACAGGGGTTTGACTGAAGCTTTCTTT. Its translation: CASRLDRGLTEAFF.